The clone carrying this T cell receptor beta chain has just one count. The sample originates from a study of blood T cell repertoires in COVID-19. Study at large: The study drew acute and convalescent COVID-19 samples from the United States, Italy and Spain. Sample material is recorded as cDNA or gDNA derived from T cells, B-cell-depleted T cells, or PBMCs.

From germline, CDR1 is MDHEN and CDR2 SYDVKM. This CDR3 contains 15 residues. The V and J ends lost 4 bases and 4 bases respectively, with 16 bases between them. Authors' processing steps: Reference gene primers were amplified, and this amplification served to estimate nucleated cell counts. Method: immunoSEQ multiplex PCR; TCRdb's copy keeps in-frame clones and lacks some. V and J calls and clone size are given by that table; D and trimming were obtained from the DNA. The table includes some 320,000 clones, approximately 89% detected once. The sample consisted of peripheral blood. The chain has TRBV28 and TRBJ1-1; D gene unclear. This TCR derives from a woman in her thirties with COVID-19, enrolled during active disease. CDR3 in amino acids: CASSSPMIRGTEAFF. CDR3 DNA sequence: TGTGCCAGCAGTTCCCCGATGATCCGAGGCACTGAAGCTTTCTTT. Full variable domain (rest looked up from reference TRBV28 and TRBJ1-1): DVKVTQSSRYLVKRTGEKVFLECVQDMDHENMFWYRQDPGLGLRLIYFSYDVKMKEKGDIPEGYSVSREKKERFSLILESASTNQTSMYLCASSSPMIRGTEAFFGQGTRLTVV.